This T cell receptor (beta chain) was profiled in a study of T-cell memory formation after mild COVID-19. The overall study: Largely, TCR clusters stayed within a single donor. Notes on the study in general: Day 15 to 85 contracting clones showed balanced CD4/CD8; day 15 to 37 expanders favored CD4+.

TCRdb itself ran the 5' RACE reads through MiXCR, one entry per CDR3 protein. The data contain 92,000 or so distinct CDR3 sequences, about 13% of them seen just once; the ten biggest clones take up about 27%. Germline V gene data show CDR1 as MNHEY and CDR2 as SMNVEV (reference sequence). Trimming removed 6 bases from V and 4 bases from J, with 10 bases in between. This CDR3 is 13 amino acids long. With regard to this clonotype: Its antigen is not known.

The gene calls are TRBV27 and TRBJ2-1; D uncertain. The sequence came from an adult woman who had mild COVID-19 (a few samples of this study predate the infection). Cell type and time point are not known. Sequencing was performed on PBMCs or a T cell subset sorted from them (not recorded which). CDR3 in DNA: TGTGCCAGCAGCCAAATGAGGTACAATGAGCAGTTCTTC. Amino acids: CASSQMRYNEQFF.